One and the same sample provided the 20 T cell receptor beta chains below, sequenced in a study of CXCR3-negative and CXCR3-positive naive CD8 T cells. Study results and limitations: More hydrophobic TRB CDR3s occurred in CXCR3-positive than in CXCR3-negative naive cells.

5' RACE with UMI labels generated the TRB cDNA libraries. TCRdb reworked the 5' RACE reads into one entry per CDR3 protein, no DNA. The sample features about 120,000 distinct CDR3 sequences, with 0.35% to 0.4% in its top ten. No cognate antigen is known for these TCRs. Sequenced sample: naive CXCR3+ CD8+ T cells from blood. Subset denoted: CD45RO-CCR7+CD27+CD95- naive CD8+ T cells expressing CXCR3 (TNR3+). The receptors were sampled from a human donor in good health. Some clones in this sample may be carry-over from other donors' samples.

The genes are TRBV3-1 and TRBJ2-1; TCRdb outputs TRBD1, but without DNA this stays unchecked. The CDR3 spans 11 residues. CDR1 is LGHDT and CDR2 is YNNKEL in the germline V gene (reference sequence). The CDR3 here is CASSLGTEQFF.

V and J are TRBV9 and TRBJ2-5; TCRdb lists TRBD2, though no DNA is available to test this call. Germline V gene lookup returns CDR1 SGDLS and CDR2 YYNGEE. CDR3 size: 15 residues. The CDR3 region is CASSVGTSRQETQYF.

The rearrangement uses TRBV6-5 and TRBJ2-7; TCRdb's D call of TRBD1 is untestable without DNA. Germline assignment: CDR1 MNHEY and CDR2 SVGAGI. This CDR3 has 18 residues. The CDR3: CASSISGTSQRELGEQYF.

This chain connects TRBV24-1 to TRBJ2-6; TCRdb gives TRBD2 as the D gene, but with no DNA this cannot be confirmed. The CDR3 contains 17 residues. Germline-derived CDR1 and CDR2 are KGHDR and SFDVKD. This CDR3 is CATSAGGGSSGANVLTF.

The chain couples TRBV7-2 to TRBJ2-7. CDR1 and CDR2 (germline): SGHTA, FQGNSA. The CDR3 sequence is 15 residues long. CDR3 loop: CASSPHFSKHYEQYF. Complete variable domain (other parts from reference TRBV7-2 and TRBJ2-7): GAGVSQSPSNKVTEKGKDVELRCDPISGHTALYWYRQSLGQGLEFLIYFQGNSAPDKSGLPSDRFSAERTGGSVSTLTIQRTQQEDSAVYLCASSPHFSKHYEQYFGPGTRLTVT.

J is TRBJ2-7 and V is TRBV28; the D gene TCRdb calls, TRBD1, cannot be checked with no DNA. Germline loops: CDR1 MDHEN, CDR2 SYDVKM. CDR3 length: 13 residues. The CDR3 spells CASSPGQPYEQYF.

The chain has TRBV5-5 and TRBJ2-7; TCRdb's assignment of TRBD1 cannot be checked, as there is no DNA. CDR1 SGHKS and CDR2 YYEKEE come from the germline V gene (reference sequence). This CDR3 is built from 14 residues. The CDR3: CASSAGTLAYEQYF.

V gene TRBV12-3 or TRBV12-4 combines with J gene TRBJ2-1; with no DNA, the TCRdb D assignment of TRBD2 cannot be verified. CDR3 size: 13 residues. The CDR3 loop is CASSLSGAHEQFF.

This chain links TRBV28 with TRBJ2-7; TCRdb calls TRBD2, which cannot be checked without DNA. The V gene's germline CDR1 is MDHEN and CDR2 SYDVKM. The CDR3 loop spans 17 amino acids. The CDR3 protein is CASSLPVSTGSSYEQYF. The full variable domain, in which reference TRBV28 and TRBJ2-7 provide the parts outside the CDR3, is DVKVTQSSRYLVKRTGEKVFLECVQDMDHENMFWYRQDPGLGLRLIYFSYDVKMKEKGDIPEGYSVSREKKERFSLILESASTNQTSMYLCASSLPVSTGSSYEQYFGPGTRLTVT.

V gene TRBV7-6 combines with J gene TRBJ2-7; TCRdb calls TRBD1, which cannot be checked without DNA. Germline CDR1 and CDR2: SGHVS and FNYEAQ. The CDR3 runs to 13 residues. The CDR3 loop is CASSLHGTGEQYF.

The V and J genes are TRBV20-1 and TRBJ2-6; checking the TCRdb D call of TRBD1 is not possible without DNA. The CDR3 spans 17 residues. Germline CDR1 DFQATT, CDR2 SNEGSKA (reference sequence). CDR3 region: CSARGGQVHSGANVLTF.

The chain joins TRBV28 to TRBJ1-1. In germline, CDR1 is MDHEN, CDR2 SYDVKM. This CDR3 has 12 residues. The CDR3 sequence: CASSLWQAKAFF.

This chain uses TRBV20-1 with TRBJ1-1; with no DNA, the TCRdb D assignment of TRBD1 cannot be verified. Germline loops: CDR1 DFQATT, CDR2 SNEGSKA (reference sequence). The CDR3 totals 11 residues. CDR3 sequence reads: CSAGGDREAFF.

The chain recombines TRBV14 with TRBJ2-7; TCRdb returns TRBD2, unconfirmable since there is no DNA. The germline V gene encodes CDR1 SGHDN and CDR2 FVKESK. This CDR3 is built from 13 residues. The CDR3 loop is CASSQGLTGEQYF. The full variable domain, rest sourced from reference TRBV14 and TRBJ2-7, is EAGVTQFPSHSVIEKGQTVTLRCDPISGHDNLYWYRRVMGKEIKFLLHFVKESKQDESGMPNNRFLAERTGGTYSTLKVQPAELEDSGVYFCASSQGLTGEQYFGPGTRLTVT.

The chain couples TRBV4-3 to TRBJ2-5; TCRdb proposes TRBD2, but this gene call is untestable without DNA. The CDR3 sequence is 16 residues long. Per germline, CDR1 LGHNA and CDR2 YSLEER. The CDR3 spells CASSQEGEAGDETQYF.

The rearrangement links TRBV4-1 to TRBJ2-2; TCRdb's D call, TRBD2, is unchecked because there is no DNA. The CDR3 sequence is 19 residues long. Germline lookup yields CDR1 MGHRA and CDR2 YSYEKL. CDR3 protein: CASSPRGLAGFSNTGELFF.

The CDR3: CASSVEGDPNLGTEAFF. J is TRBJ1-1 and V is TRBV9; the D gene TCRdb calls, TRBD1, cannot be checked with no DNA. The CDR3 has 17 residues. The germline V gene has CDR1 SGDLS and CDR2 YYNGEE.

The V call is TRBV7-6, the J call TRBJ2-5; TCRdb picks TRBD2, but there is no DNA to check that call. The CDR3 loop spans 16 amino acids. The germline V gene has CDR1 SGHVS and CDR2 FNYEAQ. The CDR3 loop reads CASSLIRLAGDETQYF. Complete variable domain (other parts from reference TRBV7-6 and TRBJ2-5): GAGVSQSPRYKVTKRGQDVALRCDPISGHVSLYWYRQALGQGPEFLTYFNYEAQQDKSGLPNDRFSAERPEGSISTLTIQRTEQRDSAMYRCASSLIRLAGDETQYFGPGTRLLVL.

The chain joins TRBV6-2 or TRBV6-3 to TRBJ2-5; TCRdb lists TRBD1, though no DNA is available to test this call. There are 15 residues in the CDR3. Germline V CDR1 and CDR2: MNHEY, SVGEGT. The CDR3 sequence is CASMLVGAYQETQYF.

The chain couples TRBV4-1 to TRBJ2-7; TCRdb's D call of TRBD2 is untestable without DNA. This CDR3 spans 14 amino acids. Per germline, CDR1 MGHRA and CDR2 YSYEKL. The CDR3 sequence is CASAAGTSGNGRYF.